The sample holds one count of the clone carrying this TCR beta chain. TCRdb's copy holds only in-frame clones and misses some; the assay was immunoSEQ multiplex PCR. Counted here are fewer than 350,000 clones, just under 85% occurring once; the ten biggest clones make up around 4.5%. These data belong to a study of blood T cell repertoires in COVID-19. The sequence was obtained from a woman in her fifties or sixties with active or convalescent COVID-19. The sample was peripheral blood.

The CDR3 sequence: CASSRRTGSNQPQHF. CDR3 DNA sequence: TGTGCCAGCAGCCGACGGACAGGTTCGAATCAGCCCCAGCATTTT. The chain carries TRBV3-1 (or the pseudogene TRBV3-2) and TRBJ1-5, with 7 positions matching TRBD1. This CDR3 has 15 residues. With V trimmed by 4 bases and J by 4 bases, 7 bases remained unmatched. The germline V gene encodes CDR1 LGHDT and CDR2 YNNKEL (reference sequence).